This T cell receptor beta chain was sequenced for a study of T cell repertoires in cytomegalovirus infection. About the study: CMV epitopes in the study were HLA-C-restricted (recently identified) and HLA-B-restricted (well studied). Public TCR beta signature analysis indicated the presence of both CMV infection and matching HLA type. Overall study findings and caveats: The cumulative frequency of public TCR beta families identified carriers of CMV plus the relevant HLA. Ex vivo, HLA-C-restricted CMV-specific TCR beta clonotypes prevailed over the rest of the response.

Remarks on this clonotype: Its antigen is unknown. One base away lies a much larger clone, so this may be a sequencing read error.

TCRdb redid the calling of the reads with MiXCR, one entry per CDR3 protein. The table lists some 940,000 distinct CDR3 sequences, approximately 31% of them singletons. V lost 2 bases and J lost 6, with 7 bases in between. Germline CDR1 reads SGHTA; CDR2 reads FQGNSA. The CDR3 extends over 12 amino acids. J is TRBJ1-1 and V is TRBV7-2; D remains unclear. The material was cultured CD8+ T cells from PBMCs, obtained from culture after CMV antigen stimulation. The sequence came from a human donor in good health (CMV status not recorded). Some clones in this sample may be carry-over from other donors' samples. Here the CDR3 reads CASSLSSAEAFF. Written as DNA, the CDR3 is TGTGCCAGCAGCTTATCATCGGCTGAAGCTTTCTTT. Looking up the rest from reference TRBV7-2 and TRBJ1-1 gives the full variable domain: GAGVSQSPSNKVTEKGKDVELRCDPISGHTALYWYRQSLGQGLEFLIYFQGNSAPDKSGLPSDRFSAERTGGSVSTLTIQRTQQEDSAVYLCASSLSSAEAFFGQGTRLTVV.